Shown below are 23 T cell receptor beta chains from a single sample sequenced in a study of Ad26.COV2.S vaccination and SARS-CoV-2 variants. Treatment given: some 19 received Ad26.COV2.S at low or high dose, single or two shots; a few received placebo; per-sample allocation not given. Day 63 after the first vaccine or placebo injection was the time point for sampling. Profiled with immunoSEQ multiplex PCR; TCRdb holds only in-frame clones, not every one. The sample holds 350,000 to 450,000 clones, 89% seen once. The sample here was peripheral blood, taken in a trial of Ad26.COV2.S vaccine versus placebo. These receptor sequences come from a person between 18 and 65 years old who received the Ad26.COV2.S COVID-19 vaccine or a placebo.

The rearrangement uses TRBV3-1 (or the pseudogene TRBV3-2) and TRBJ1-4, with D possibly TRBD1 on 5 matching bases. This CDR3 spans 19 amino acids. Trimming shortened V by 4 bases and J by 2 bases, and 23 bases separated the two germline ends. Germline V gene sequence: CDR1 LGHDT, CDR2 YNNKEL (reference sequence). The CDR3 protein is CASSPEKGPKHGTNEKLFF. The CDR3 DNA follows: TGTGCCAGCAGCCCAGAAAAGGGGCCTAAACACGGGACTAATGAAAAACTGTTTTTT.

The chain has TRBV28 and TRBJ2-7, with a tentative D call TRBD1 (5 bases). Germline CDR1 is MDHEN and CDR2 is SYDVKM. The V end was cut by 6 bases, the J end by 3 bases, with 15 bases between. This CDR3 has 14 amino acids. Written as DNA, the CDR3 is TGTGCCAGCAGCCCACAGGCATTTGGCTACGAGCAGTACTTC. Its protein product is CASSPQAFGYEQYF.

CDR3 sequence (DNA): TGTGCCACCAGCGGAGGACTTCCTAGCGGAATCTACAATGAGCAGTTCTTC. Amino acid sequence: CATSGGLPSGIYNEQFF. The genes are TRBV15 and TRBJ2-1, with 7 bases identical to TRBD2. CDR1 and CDR2 from the germline V gene are LNHNV and YYDKDF (reference sequence). Trimming cost V 5 bases and J 3 bases; bases outside gene matches: 13. The CDR3 totals 17 residues.

CDR3 in amino acids: CATRSERQLNTEAFF. The CDR3 DNA reads TGTGCCACCAGGTCAGAGAGGCAGTTGAACACTGAAGCTTTCTTT. The genes are TRBV24-1 and TRBJ1-1, with no clear D. Germline assignment: CDR1 KGHDR and CDR2 SFDVKD. This CDR3 spans 15 amino acids. Trimming removed 7 bases from V and 0 bases from J, with 14 bases in between.

This chain uses TRBV5-5 with TRBJ1-2, with 10 bases matching TRBD1. The CDR3 runs to 18 residues. The J segment lost 8 bases and the V segment lost 1 base, leaving 17 bases of the junction unmatched. In germline, CDR1 is SGHKS, CDR2 YYEKEE (reference sequence). The CDR3 protein is CASSLSRGTGVVARGYTF. The DNA for the CDR3 is TGTGCCAGCAGCTTGTCCCGGGGGACAGGGGTAGTGGCGAGAGGCTACACCTTC.

V usage is TRBV19 and J usage is TRBJ1-2; 7 bases line up with TRBD1. The CDR3 runs 14 residues. In germline, CDR1 is LNHDA, CDR2 SQIVND (reference sequence). Trimming removed 5 bases from V and 5 bases from J; junction bases left unmatched: 8. CDR3 protein: CASSSTGTAYGYTF. The DNA for the CDR3 is TGTGCCAGTAGTTCAACCGGGACAGCATATGGCTACACCTTC.

This chain's CDR3 is CASSGRGGTEAFF. The CDR3, as DNA: TGTGCCAGCAGTGGGCGGGGAGGGACTGAAGCTTTCTTT. This chain connects TRBV6-2 or TRBV6-3 to TRBJ1-1; D uncertain. The V end was cut by 5 bases, the J end by 5 bases, with 12 bases between. Germline assignment: CDR1 MNHEY and CDR2 SVGEGT. This CDR3 has 13 amino acids.

The V and J genes are TRBV7-8 and TRBJ2-7; D is unclear. Per the germline V gene, CDR1 is SGHVS and CDR2 is FQNEAQ. The CDR3 loop spans 17 amino acids. V dropped 5 bases and J dropped 4 bases, with 24 bases sitting between them. CDR3 sequence reads: CASSQVTVVGTLYEQYF. As DNA, the CDR3 is TGTGCCAGCAGCCAAGTTACAGTTGTCGGTACCCTATACGAGCAGTACTTC.

The genes are TRBV19 and TRBJ2-1; TRBD2 matches 12 bases. This CDR3 region has 16 residues. Germline V gene sequence: CDR1 LNHDA, CDR2 SQIVND (reference sequence). V dropped 6 bases and J dropped 2; count of bases not matched to a gene: 5. CDR3 DNA: TGTGCCAGTAGGACTCTAGCGGGAGGGCCCTACAATGAGCAGTTCTTC. This encodes CASRTLAGGPYNEQFF.

The CDR3, as DNA: TGTGCCAGCCGGATGAGCGGGGGGAGCTCCTACGAGCAGTACTTC. Translated, it gives CASRMSGGSSYEQYF. J is TRBJ2-7 and V is TRBV6-5, with 9 bases aligning to TRBD2. The germline V gene encodes CDR1 MNHEY and CDR2 SVGAGI. V trimming: 8 bases; J trimming: 0 bases; junction bases outside the gene matches: 8. The length of the CDR3 is 15 residues.

This rearrangement joins TRBV2 to TRBJ2-7; tentative D call: TRBD2 (5 bases). Trimming pared 5 bases from V and 2 bases from J, leaving 13 bases between. Germline assignment: CDR1 SNHLY and CDR2 FYNNEI. CDR3 size: 14 residues. The CDR3 nucleotides read TGTGCCAGCAGTAGCACAAGCGGAGCCTACGAGCAGTACTTC. Translated: CASSSTSGAYEQYF.

The J gene is TRBJ1-1, the V gene TRBV30; D remains unclear. Trimming stripped 2 bases from V and 0 bases from J, with 7 bases between. Per the germline V gene, CDR1 is GTSNPN and CDR2 is SVGIG (reference sequence). The CDR3 has 13 amino acids. The CDR3 sequence: CAWSKVMNTEAFF. The CDR3 DNA is TGTGCCTGGAGTAAGGTCATGAACACTGAAGCTTTCTTT.

This chain joins TRBV4-2 and TRBJ2-3, with D perhaps TRBD2 (5 bases). The CDR3 consists of 17 residues. Germline V lookup: CDR1 LGHNA, CDR2 YNFKEQ. The V end was cut by 0 bases, the J end by 5 bases, with 18 bases between. CDR3 protein: CASSQDLTTALGDTQYF. For the CDR3, the DNA is TGTGCCAGCAGCCAAGATTTGACTACGGCCCTCGGAGATACGCAGTATTTT.

This clone was counted between two and nine times. V is TRBV11-1 and J is TRBJ1-1, with D unresolved. The CDR3 covers 15 residues. The V gene lost 5 bases and the J gene lost 0 bases, with 13 bases spanning the gap. Germline V gene data show CDR1 as SGHAT and CDR2 as FQDESV (reference sequence). As DNA, the CDR3 is TGTGCCAGCAGCAAGAAGAGGTCAATGAACACTGAAGCTTTCTTT. Translated, it gives CASSKKRSMNTEAFF.

A remark on this clone: Other DNA sequences in the same sample also yield this CDR3. This chain joins TRBV27 and TRBJ2-2; no definite D call. CDR3 length equals 12 residues. The germline CDR1 and CDR2 sequences are MNHEY and SMNVEV (reference sequence). The V gene lost 3 bases and the J gene lost 6 bases, with 5 bases spanning the gap. The CDR3 here is CASSFISGELFF. The CDR3 region has the DNA TGTGCCAGCAGTTTCATCTCCGGGGAGCTGTTTTTT.

DNA of the CDR3: TGTGCCAGCAGCGTAGTTGGGACCTCCTACACCGGGGAGCTGTTTTTT. It encodes CASSVVGTSYTGELFF. The V call is TRBV9, the J call TRBJ2-2; D possibly uses TRBD1 or TRBD2 (5 bases each). Trimming removed 0 bases at V and 3 bases at J, with 12 bases between. The length of the CDR3 is 16 residues. From germline, CDR1 is SGDLS and CDR2 YYNGEE. Filled out from reference TRBV9 and TRBJ2-2, the complete variable domain reads DSGVTQTPKHLITATGQRVTLRCSPRSGDLSVYWYQQSLDQGLQFLIQYYNGEERAKGNILERFSAQQFPDLHSELNLSSLELGDSALYFCASSVVGTSYTGELFFGEGSRLTVL.

Only one count was recorded for this clone. The genes are TRBV5-1 and TRBJ2-2, with TRBD1 as a possible D gene (5 bases). CDR1 is SGHRS, CDR2 YFSETQ, per germline. Trimming pared 1 base from V and 0 bases from J, leaving 10 bases between. The CDR3 loop spans 16 amino acids. The CDR3 region has the DNA TGCGCCAGCAGCTTGATTGGGGCCGCGAACACCGGGGAGCTGTTTTTT. Translation: CASSLIGAANTGELFF.

This clone showed up just once. The rearrangement links TRBV3-1 (or the pseudogene TRBV3-2) to TRBJ2-1; D gene ambiguous. This CDR3 contains 14 residues. From germline, CDR1 is LGHDT and CDR2 YNNKEL (reference sequence). V was clipped by 4 bases and J by 6 bases, with 13 bases between them. The CDR3 region has the DNA TGTGCCAGCAGCCCCGGAGTAGCCACCAATGAGCAGTTCTTC. The encoded protein is CASSPGVATNEQFF.

This chain connects TRBV7-6 to TRBJ2-1; 8 bases are shared with TRBD1. CDR1 and CDR2 (germline): SGHVS, FNYEAQ. Unmatched junction bases numbered 9, after V lost 5 bases and J lost 3 bases. This CDR3 spans 16 amino acids. The CDR3 DNA follows: TGTGCCAGCAGCCCTGTCAGGGGGCAGGGCTACAATGAGCAGTTCTTC. This sequence encodes CASSPVRGQGYNEQFF.

The chain joins TRBV6-5 to TRBJ2-1, with 8 bases aligning to TRBD2. Germline lookup yields CDR1 MNHEY and CDR2 SVGAGI. CDR3 length equals 14 residues. The junction had 3 bases not matched to a gene; V was cut back by 5 bases and J by 3 bases. The CDR3 sequence is CASSLSGGYNEQFF. Written as DNA, the CDR3 is TGTGCCAGCAGTCTGAGCGGGGGCTACAATGAGCAGTTCTTC.

This chain uses TRBV29-1 with TRBJ2-2; a weak D match, TRBD1 (5 bases). Trimming stripped 0 bases from V and 6 bases from J, with 17 bases between. This CDR3 is built from 16 residues. CDR1 is SQVTM and CDR2 is ANQGSEA in the germline V gene. The CDR3 coding sequence is TGCAGCGTTGAAGATGCTACTTTTTTCAGGGCCGGGGAGCTGTTTTTT. Its translation: CSVEDATFFRAGELFF.

This clone has more than one count but fewer than ten. The chain couples TRBV5-4 to TRBJ1-2; possible D gene TRBD1, 6 bases. V was trimmed by 0 bases and J by 2 bases, leaving 11 bases between them. This CDR3 contains 15 residues. Germline lookup yields CDR1 SGHNT and CDR2 YYREEE (reference sequence). CDR3 nucleotides: TGTGCCAGCAGCTTGGGTTTGGGGGCAAACTATGGCTACACCTTC. It is translated as CASSLGLGANYGYTF.

The rearrangement links TRBV3-1 (or the pseudogene TRBV3-2) to TRBJ2-7, with 12 nucleotides matching TRBD2. The CDR3 extends over 15 amino acids. The junction had 2 bases not matched to a gene; V was cut back by 3 bases and J by 2 bases. CDR1 LGHDT and CDR2 YNNKEL come from the germline V gene (reference sequence). CDR3 sequence reads: CASSQASGRAYEQYF. The CDR3 DNA reads TGTGCCAGCAGCCAGGCTAGCGGGAGGGCCTACGAGCAGTACTTC.